Shown below are 12 T cell receptor beta chains from a single sample sequenced in a study of early T cells in non-severe SARS-CoV-2 infection. TCRdb reprocessed the 5' RACE reads via MiXCR and lists one record per CDR3 protein. The table has around 35,000 distinct CDR3 sequences, approximately 5.2% seen once; the top ten hold roughly 5.7%. Sequencing input: whole blood. These receptors were taken from an adult who was a healthcare worker with PCR-confirmed SARS-CoV-2 infection or an uninfected control (not recorded which).

This clonotype was seen ten or more times. The chain uses TRBV19 and TRBJ2-2; D remains ambiguous. Trimming removed 0 bases from V and 3 bases from J, with 2 bases in between. The CDR3 length is 13 residues. Germline values: CDR1 LNHDA, CDR2 SQIVND (reference sequence). CDR3 sequence (DNA): TGTGCCAGTAGTATAGACCACACCGGGGAGCTGTTTTTT. It specifies CASSIDHTGELFF.

This clonotype was seen many times. The V call is TRBV4-1, the J call TRBJ2-1; 14 positions agree with TRBD2. The V and J ends lost 3 bases and 8 bases, in that order; junction bases with no gene match: 9. The germline V gene encodes CDR1 MGHRA and CDR2 YSYEKL. The CDR3 sequence is 17 residues long. This CDR3 is CASSHFSGTSGRDEQFF. The CDR3 DNA reads as TGCGCCAGCAGCCATTTCTCCGGGACTAGCGGGAGAGATGAGCAGTTCTTC.

This clonotype was recorded at least ten times. The chain couples TRBV12-3 or TRBV12-4 to TRBJ1-2, with D possibly TRBD1 on 5 matching bases. The CDR3 runs 13 residues. Trimming stripped 8 bases from V and 1 base from J, with 11 bases between. The CDR3 loop is CASEATVNYGYTF. The CDR3 nucleotides read TGTGCCAGCGAAGCGACAGTTAACTATGGCTACACCTTC.

This clonotype appeared many times. The CDR3 here is CASSQDQGAFDNEQFF. CDR3 DNA sequence: TGTGCCAGCAGCCAAGACCAGGGCGCCTTTGACAATGAGCAGTTCTTC. The rearrangement joins TRBV14 to TRBJ2-1; a weak D match, TRBD1 (5 bases). Looked up from germline, CDR1 is SGHDN and CDR2 is FVKESK. The CDR3 is made up of 16 amino acids. V lost 0 bases and J lost 5, with 14 bases in between.

This clonotype was seen ten or more times. V gene TRBV4-1 combines with J gene TRBJ2-1, with TRBD2 matching 11 bases. The V gene's germline CDR1 is MGHRA and CDR2 YSYEKL. The CDR3 runs 17 residues. The V gene end was trimmed by 4 bases and the J gene end by 9 bases; junction bases not matched to a gene: 14. CDR3 residues: CASSRPLAGEMWGEQFF. The CDR3 DNA is TGCGCCAGCAGCCGCCCACTAGCGGGAGAAATGTGGGGTGAGCAGTTCTTC.

This clonotype has ten or more counts. This sequence joins TRBV7-9 and TRBJ1-2; D unresolved. With 3 bases removed from V and 4 bases from J, the gap between germline ends came to 9 bases. The CDR3 loop spans 13 amino acids. The V gene's germline CDR1 is SEHNR and CDR2 FQNEAQ (reference sequence). The CDR3 reads CASSFPMGYGYTF. The CDR3 nucleotides are TGTGCCAGCAGCTTCCCTATGGGCTATGGCTACACCTTC.

The chain carries TRBV11-2 and TRBJ2-7, with TRBD1 matching over 7 bases. CDR1 is SGHAT, CDR2 FQNNGV, per germline. V was clipped by 6 bases and J by 2 bases; unmatched bases: 4. The CDR3 contains 13 residues. The CDR3: CASRGTEPYEQYF. The CDR3 DNA reads as TGTGCCAGCAGGGGGACAGAGCCCTACGAGCAGTACTTC.

This clonotype was recorded at least ten times. The chain uses TRBV20-1 and TRBJ2-3, with 8 bases aligning to TRBD1. Germline V gene sequence: CDR1 DFQATT, CDR2 SNEGSKA (reference sequence). J was trimmed by 3 bases and V by 5 bases; bases with no gene match: 7. The CDR3 spans 14 residues. CDR3 loop: CSAPRQGKTDTQYF. The DNA for the CDR3 is TGCAGTGCTCCCAGACAGGGGAAGACAGATACGCAGTATTTT.

This rearrangement joins TRBV4-1 to TRBJ2-1; D remains ambiguous. CDR1 and CDR2 (germline): MGHRA, YSYEKL. There are 15 residues in the CDR3. V was pared by 0 bases and J by 4 bases, with 10 bases between. The CDR3 region has the DNA TGCGCCAGCAGCCAAGATAGGAGCAGTTACAATGAGCAGTTCTTC. Amino acids: CASSQDRSSYNEQFF.

This clonotype was seen repeatedly, ten times or more. Written as DNA, the CDR3 is TGTGCCAGCAGCCACGGTGTGAGAGCTCGGGGGTGGCAGCCCGAGCAGTTCTTC. Protein product: CASSHGVRARGWQPEQFF. This chain links TRBV14 with TRBJ2-1; possible D gene TRBD2, 6 bases. This CDR3 region has 18 residues. Germline CDR1 reads SGHDN; CDR2 reads FVKESK. Trimming cost V 3 bases and J 10 bases, with 28 bases left between them.

This clonotype was seen repeatedly, ten times or more. This chain connects TRBV5-1 to TRBJ1-1; no firm D call. CDR1 and CDR2 from the germline V gene are SGHRS and YFSETQ. The CDR3 runs to 14 residues. V was cut by 4 bases and J by 1 base, with 11 bases left in between. CDR3 in amino acids: CASSPGGENTEAFF. CDR3 bases: TGCGCCAGCAGCCCCGGCGGGGAGAACACTGAAGCTTTCTTT.

Comments on this clonotype: Given a much more abundant clone one base away, this may be a read error. The CDR3 sequence: CASSPFGTRFSNQPQHF. The CDR3 bases are TGTGCCAGCAGTCCATTTGGGACAAGGTTTAGCAATCAGCCCCAGCATTTT. The chain uses TRBV28 and TRBJ1-5, with a weak D call TRBD1 (6 bases). Germline V gives CDR1 MDHEN, CDR2 SYDVKM. The ends were cut back, 5 bases at V and 0 bases at J, with 17 bases in the middle. CDR3 length: 17 amino acids.